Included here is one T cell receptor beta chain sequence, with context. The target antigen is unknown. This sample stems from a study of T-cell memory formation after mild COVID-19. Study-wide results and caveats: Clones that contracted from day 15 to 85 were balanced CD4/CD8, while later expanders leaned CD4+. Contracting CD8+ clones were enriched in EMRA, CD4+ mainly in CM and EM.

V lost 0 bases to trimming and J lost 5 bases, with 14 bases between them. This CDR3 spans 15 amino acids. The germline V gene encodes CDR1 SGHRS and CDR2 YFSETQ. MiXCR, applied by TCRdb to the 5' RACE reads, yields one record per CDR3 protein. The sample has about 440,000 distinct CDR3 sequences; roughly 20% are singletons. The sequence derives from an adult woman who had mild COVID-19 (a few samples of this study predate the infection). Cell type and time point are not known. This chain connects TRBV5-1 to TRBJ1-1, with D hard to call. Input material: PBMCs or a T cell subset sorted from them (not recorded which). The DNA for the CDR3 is TGCGCCAGCAGCTTGGGTAGAGGGCGGGATACTGAAGCTTTCTTT. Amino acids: CASSLGRGRDTEAFF.